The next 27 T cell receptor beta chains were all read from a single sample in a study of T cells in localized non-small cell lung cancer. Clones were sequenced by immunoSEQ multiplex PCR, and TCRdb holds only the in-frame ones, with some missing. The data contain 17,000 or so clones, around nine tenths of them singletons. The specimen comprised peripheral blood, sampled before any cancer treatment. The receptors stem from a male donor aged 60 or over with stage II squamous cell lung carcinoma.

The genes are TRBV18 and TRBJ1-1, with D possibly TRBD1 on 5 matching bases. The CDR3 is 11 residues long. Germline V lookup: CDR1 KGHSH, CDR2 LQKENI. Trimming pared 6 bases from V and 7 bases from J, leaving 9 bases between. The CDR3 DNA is TGTGCCAGCTCGCTTGACAGTGAAGCTTTCTTT. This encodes CASSLDSEAFF.

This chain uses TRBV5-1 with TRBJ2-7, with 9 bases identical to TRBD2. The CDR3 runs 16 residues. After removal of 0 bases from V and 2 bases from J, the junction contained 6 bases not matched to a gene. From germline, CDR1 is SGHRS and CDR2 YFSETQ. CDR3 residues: CASSLAPSGTPYEQYF. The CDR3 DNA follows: TGCGCCAGCAGCTTGGCCCCTAGCGGGACTCCCTACGAGCAGTACTTC.

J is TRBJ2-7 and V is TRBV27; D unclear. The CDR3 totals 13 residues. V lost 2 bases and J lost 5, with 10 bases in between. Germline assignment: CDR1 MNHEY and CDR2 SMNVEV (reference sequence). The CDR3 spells CASSLGRLDEQYF. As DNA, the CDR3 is TGTGCCAGCAGTTTAGGTCGACTGGACGAGCAGTACTTC.

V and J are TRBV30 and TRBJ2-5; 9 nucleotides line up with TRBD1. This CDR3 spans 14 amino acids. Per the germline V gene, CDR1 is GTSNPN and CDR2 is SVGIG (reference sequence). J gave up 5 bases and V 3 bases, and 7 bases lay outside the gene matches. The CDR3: CAWSLTGGGETQYF. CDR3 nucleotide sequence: TGTGCCTGGAGCCTAACAGGGGGCGGCGAGACCCAGTACTTC.

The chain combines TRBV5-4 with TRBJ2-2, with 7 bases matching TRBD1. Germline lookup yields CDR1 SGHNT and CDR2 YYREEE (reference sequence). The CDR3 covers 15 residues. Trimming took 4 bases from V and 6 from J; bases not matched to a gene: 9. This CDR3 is CASSKPGQIAGELFF. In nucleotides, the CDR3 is TGTGCCAGCAGCAAACCGGGACAGATAGCCGGGGAGCTGTTTTTT.

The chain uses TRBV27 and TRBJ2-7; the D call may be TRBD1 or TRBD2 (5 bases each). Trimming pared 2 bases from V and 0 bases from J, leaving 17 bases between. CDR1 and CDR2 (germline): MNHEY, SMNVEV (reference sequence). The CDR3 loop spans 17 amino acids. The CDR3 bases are TGTGCCAGCAGTTTAGGGGCAGGGAGCCACCTCTCCTACGAGCAGTACTTC. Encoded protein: CASSLGAGSHLSYEQYF.

The CDR3 loop reads CASSFGGRAYEQYF. CDR3 DNA sequence: TGTGCCAGCAGTTTTGGCGGGAGGGCCTACGAGCAGTACTTC. V is TRBV27 and J is TRBJ2-7; TRBD2 agrees at 9 bases. After removal of 3 bases from V and 2 bases from J, the junction contained 2 bases not matched to a gene. Germline CDR1 MNHEY, CDR2 SMNVEV (reference sequence). The CDR3 length is 14 residues.

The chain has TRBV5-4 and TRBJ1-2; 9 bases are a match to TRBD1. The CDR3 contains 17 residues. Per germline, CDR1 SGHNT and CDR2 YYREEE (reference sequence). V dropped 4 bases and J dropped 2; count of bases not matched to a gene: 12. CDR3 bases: TGTGCCAGCAGCACGGGAGTTCGACAGGGGGAAAACTATGGCTACACCTTC. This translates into CASSTGVRQGENYGYTF.

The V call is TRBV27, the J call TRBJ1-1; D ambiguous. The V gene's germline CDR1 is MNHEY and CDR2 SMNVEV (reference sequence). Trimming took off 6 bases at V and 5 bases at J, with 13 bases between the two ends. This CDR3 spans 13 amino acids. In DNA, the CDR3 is TGTGCCAGCAGAGCTCTCCCGGGAACTGAAGCTTTCTTT. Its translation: CASRALPGTEAFF.

The CDR3, as DNA: TGTGCCAGCAGCCGATCCCAATCCGGGAGGGAAGCTTTCTTT. It is translated as CASSRSQSGREAFF. The chain is built from TRBV7-9 and TRBJ1-1; D remains ambiguous. Trimming stripped 5 bases from V and 8 bases from J, with 18 bases between. The CDR3 is 14 residues long. From germline, CDR1 is SEHNR and CDR2 FQNEAQ (reference sequence).

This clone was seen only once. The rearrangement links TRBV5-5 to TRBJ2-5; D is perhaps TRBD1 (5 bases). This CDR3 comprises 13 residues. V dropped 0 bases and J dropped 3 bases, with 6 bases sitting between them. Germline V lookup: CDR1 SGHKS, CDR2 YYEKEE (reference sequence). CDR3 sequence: CASSLGGEETQYF. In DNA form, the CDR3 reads TGTGCCAGCAGCTTGGGGGGCGAAGAGACCCAGTACTTC.

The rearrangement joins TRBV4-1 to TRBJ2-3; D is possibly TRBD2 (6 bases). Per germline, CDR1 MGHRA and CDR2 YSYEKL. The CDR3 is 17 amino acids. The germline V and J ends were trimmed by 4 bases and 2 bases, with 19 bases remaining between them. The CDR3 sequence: CASSPSPGDFITDTQYF. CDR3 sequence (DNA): TGCGCCAGCAGCCCTAGCCCGGGGGATTTTATCACAGATACGCAGTATTTT.

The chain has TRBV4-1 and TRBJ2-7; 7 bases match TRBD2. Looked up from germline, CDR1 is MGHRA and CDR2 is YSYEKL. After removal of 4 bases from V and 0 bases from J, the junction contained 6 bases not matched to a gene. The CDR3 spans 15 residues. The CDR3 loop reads CASSPQLAYSYEQYF. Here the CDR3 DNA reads TGCGCCAGCAGCCCCCAACTAGCGTACTCCTACGAGCAGTACTTC.

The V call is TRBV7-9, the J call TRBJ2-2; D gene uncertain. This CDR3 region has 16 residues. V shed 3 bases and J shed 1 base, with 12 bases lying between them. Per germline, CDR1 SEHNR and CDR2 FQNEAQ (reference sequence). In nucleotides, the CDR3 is TGTGCCAGCAGCTTTATGTCTGGGTGGAACACCGGGGAGCTGTTTTTT. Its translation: CASSFMSGWNTGELFF.

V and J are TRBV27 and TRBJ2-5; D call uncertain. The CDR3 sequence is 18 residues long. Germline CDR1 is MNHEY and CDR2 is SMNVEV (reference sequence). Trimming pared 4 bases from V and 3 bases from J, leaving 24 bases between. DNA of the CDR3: TGTGCCAGCAGTTCGATCCCTGGACGGGCTGCCTTTGAAGAGACCCAGTACTTC. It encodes CASSSIPGRAAFEETQYF.

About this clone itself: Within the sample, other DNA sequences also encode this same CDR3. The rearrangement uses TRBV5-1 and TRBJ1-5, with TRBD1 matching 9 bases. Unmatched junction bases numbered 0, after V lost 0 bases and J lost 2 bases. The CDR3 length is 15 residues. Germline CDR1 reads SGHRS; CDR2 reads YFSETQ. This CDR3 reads CASSLGTGGNQPQHF. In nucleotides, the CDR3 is TGCGCCAGCAGCTTGGGGACAGGGGGCAATCAGCCCCAGCATTTT. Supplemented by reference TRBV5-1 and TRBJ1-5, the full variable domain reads KAGVTQTPRYLIKTRGQQVTLSCSPISGHRSVSWYQQTPGQGLQFLFEYFSETQRNKGNFPGRFSGRQFSNSRSEMNVSTLELGDSALYLCASSLGTGGNQPQHFGDGTRLSIL.

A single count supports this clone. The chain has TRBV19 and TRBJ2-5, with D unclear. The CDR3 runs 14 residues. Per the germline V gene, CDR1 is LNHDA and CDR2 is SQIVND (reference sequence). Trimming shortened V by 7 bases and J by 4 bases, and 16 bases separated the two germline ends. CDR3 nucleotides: TGTGCCAGTAACGCAGCCCGGAGTACAGAGACCCAGTACTTC. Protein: CASNAARSTETQYF.

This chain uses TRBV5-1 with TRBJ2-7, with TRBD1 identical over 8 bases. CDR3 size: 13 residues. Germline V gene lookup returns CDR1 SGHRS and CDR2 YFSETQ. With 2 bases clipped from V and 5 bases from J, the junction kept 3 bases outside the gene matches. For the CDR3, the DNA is TGCGCCAGCAGCTTAGCAGGGGGCGACGAGCAGTACTTC. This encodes CASSLAGGDEQYF.

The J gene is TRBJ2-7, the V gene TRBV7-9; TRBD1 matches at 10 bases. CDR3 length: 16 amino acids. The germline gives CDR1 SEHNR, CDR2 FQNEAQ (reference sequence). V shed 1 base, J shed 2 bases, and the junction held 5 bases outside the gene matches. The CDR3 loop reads CASSLDDRGQTYEQYF. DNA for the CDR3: TGTGCCAGCAGCTTAGATGACAGGGGGCAAACCTACGAGCAGTACTTC. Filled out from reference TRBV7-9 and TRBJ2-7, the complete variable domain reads DTGVSQNPRHKITKRGQNVTFRCDPISEHNRLYWYRQTLGQGPEFLTYFQNEAQLEKSRLLSDRFSAERPKGSFSTLEIQRTEQGDSAMYLCASSLDDRGQTYEQYFGPGTRLTVT.

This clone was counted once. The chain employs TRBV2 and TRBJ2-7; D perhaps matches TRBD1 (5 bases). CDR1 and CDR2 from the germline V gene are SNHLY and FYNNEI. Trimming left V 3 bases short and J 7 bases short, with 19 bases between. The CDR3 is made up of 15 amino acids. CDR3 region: CASSDMQSRVLEQYF. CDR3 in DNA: TGTGCCAGCAGTGATATGCAGTCCAGGGTGTTGGAGCAGTACTTC. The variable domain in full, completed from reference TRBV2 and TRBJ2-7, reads EPEVTQTPSHQVTQMGQEVILRCVPISNHLYFYWYRQILGQKVEFLVSFYNNEISEKSEIFDDQFSVERPDGSNFTLKIRSTKLEDSAMYFCASSDMQSRVLEQYFGPGTRLTVT.

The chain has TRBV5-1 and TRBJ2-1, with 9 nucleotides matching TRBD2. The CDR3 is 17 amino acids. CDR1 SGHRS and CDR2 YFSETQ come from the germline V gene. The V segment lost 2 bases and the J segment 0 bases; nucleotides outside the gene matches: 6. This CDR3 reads CASSFRLAASSYNEQFF. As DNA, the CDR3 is TGCGCCAGCAGCTTCCGACTAGCGGCCAGCTCCTACAATGAGCAGTTCTTC.

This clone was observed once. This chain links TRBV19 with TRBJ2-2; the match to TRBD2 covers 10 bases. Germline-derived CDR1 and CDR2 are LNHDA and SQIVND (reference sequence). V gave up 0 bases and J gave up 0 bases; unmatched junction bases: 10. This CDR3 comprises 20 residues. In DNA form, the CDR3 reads TGTGCCAGTAGTATAGATCTTATCGGACTAGCGGAGTCGAACACCGGGGAGCTGTTTTTT. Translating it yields CASSIDLIGLAESNTGELFF.

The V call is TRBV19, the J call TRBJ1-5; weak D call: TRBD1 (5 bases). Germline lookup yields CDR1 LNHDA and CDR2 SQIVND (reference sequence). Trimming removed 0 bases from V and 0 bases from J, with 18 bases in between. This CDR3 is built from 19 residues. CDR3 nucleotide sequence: TGTGCCAGTAGTATAGATTATTTAGGGACCTTCAATAGCAATCAGCCCCAGCATTTT. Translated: CASSIDYLGTFNSNQPQHF.

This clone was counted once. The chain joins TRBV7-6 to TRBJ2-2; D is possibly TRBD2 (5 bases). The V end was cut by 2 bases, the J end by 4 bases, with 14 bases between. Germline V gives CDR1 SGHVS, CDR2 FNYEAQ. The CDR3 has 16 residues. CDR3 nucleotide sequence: TGTGCCAGCAGCTTATCCAAGACTACGGGCACCGGGGAGCTGTTTTTT. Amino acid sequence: CASSLSKTTGTGELFF.

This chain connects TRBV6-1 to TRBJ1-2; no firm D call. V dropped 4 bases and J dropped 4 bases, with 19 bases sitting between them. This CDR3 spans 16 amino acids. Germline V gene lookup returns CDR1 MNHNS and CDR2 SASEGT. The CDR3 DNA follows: TGTGCCAGCAGTGCTATCGCGGATAGAAAGACCTATGGCTACACCTTC. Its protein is CASSAIADRKTYGYTF.

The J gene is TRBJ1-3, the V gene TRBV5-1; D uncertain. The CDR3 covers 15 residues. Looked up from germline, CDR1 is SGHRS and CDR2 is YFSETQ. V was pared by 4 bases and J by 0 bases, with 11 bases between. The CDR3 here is CASSADGLSGNTIYF. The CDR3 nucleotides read TGCGCCAGCAGCGCGGACGGACTCTCTGGAAACACCATATATTTT.

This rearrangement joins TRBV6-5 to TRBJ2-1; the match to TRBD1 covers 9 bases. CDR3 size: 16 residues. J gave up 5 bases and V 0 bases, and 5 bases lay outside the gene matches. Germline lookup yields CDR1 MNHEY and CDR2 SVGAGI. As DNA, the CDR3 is TGTGCCAGCAGTTACTCCGGGACAGGGTGGGACAATGAGCAGTTCTTC. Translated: CASSYSGTGWDNEQFF.